These 16 T cell receptor beta chains were all obtained from the same sample, sequenced in a study of regulatory T cells in long-lasting Graves disease. To make TCR beta libraries, researchers used iRepertoire HTBI primers and Arm-PCR of CDR3 regions. TCRdb redid the calling of the multiplex PCR reads with MiXCR, one entry per CDR3 protein. Of 500,000 or so distinct CDR3 sequences in the sample, around 15% were seen once. As for time point: newly diagnosed GD, antithyroid drugs for less than 3 months. The TCR library was made from RNA that had been extracted from PBMCs in TRIzol. This same sample was also taken into another study, of T cells in Graves' hyperthyroidism and ophthalmopathy.

Sequenced material: peripheral blood mononuclear cells (PBMCs), taken at new diagnosis, from a patient treated with antithyroid drugs. These receptors were collected from a woman aged 35-65 years with Graves disease.

V usage is TRBV6-1 and J usage is TRBJ1-6, with a possible D match to TRBD1 (6 bases). Germline-derived CDR1 and CDR2 are MNHNS and SASEGT. Trimming took off 6 bases at V and 5 bases at J, with 11 bases between the two ends. The CDR3 is 14 amino acids. The CDR3 loop is CASSRGQNNSPLHF. CDR3 sequence (DNA): TGTGCCAGCAGCCGGGGACAAAATAATTCACCCCTCCACTTT.

This clonotype was found many times. V and J are TRBV11-2 and TRBJ1-6; D remains unclear. From germline, CDR1 is SGHAT and CDR2 FQNNGV. CDR3 length equals 17 residues. The germline V and J ends were trimmed by 1 base and 0 bases, with 10 bases remaining between them. The CDR3 is CASSLAATSSYNSPLHF. The CDR3 DNA reads TGTGCCAGCAGCTTAGCGGCCACCAGCTCCTATAATTCACCCCTCCACTTT.

In its sample, this clonotype was seen many times. V is TRBV3-1 and J is TRBJ1-1; TRBD1 might be the D (5 bases). The CDR3 runs 14 residues. V shed 6 bases and J shed 4 bases, with 15 bases lying between them. Germline loops: CDR1 LGHDT, CDR2 YNNKEL (reference sequence). Written as DNA, the CDR3 is TGTGCCAGCAGTCCGTCGGGGGTGGGCACTGAAGCTTTCTTT. Amino acid sequence: CASSPSGVGTEAFF.

This clonotype was seen a handful of times. This sequence joins TRBV19 and TRBJ2-2; TRBD1 matches 8 bases. Trimming cost V 4 bases and J 1 base; bases outside gene matches: 5. This CDR3 is built from 16 residues. Germline CDR1 is LNHDA and CDR2 is SQIVND (reference sequence). The CDR3 DNA follows: TGTGCCAGTAGTACCGGACAGGGAGTGAACACCGGGGAGCTGTTTTTT. Protein product: CASSTGQGVNTGELFF.

This clonotype was observed many times. V usage is TRBV2 and J usage is TRBJ1-5; possibly TRBD1 for D (6 bases). This CDR3 region has 14 residues. Germline V CDR1 and CDR2: SNHLY, FYNNEI. The V gene lost 7 bases and the J gene lost 6 bases, with 16 bases spanning the gap. The CDR3 loop is CASTSQGGGQPQHF. CDR3 DNA sequence: TGTGCCAGCACGAGCCAGGGAGGGGGTCAGCCCCAGCATTTT.

In this sample, this clonotype turned up a few times. This rearrangement joins TRBV20-1 to TRBJ2-5, with TRBD2 identical over 10 bases. With 6 bases clipped from V and 3 bases from J, the junction kept 4 bases outside the gene matches. The CDR3 spans 13 residues. Germline lookup yields CDR1 DFQATT and CDR2 SNEGSKA (reference sequence). The CDR3 region is CSATSGGEETQYF. The CDR3 DNA sequence: TGCAGTGCCACAAGCGGGGGGGAAGAGACCCAGTACTTC.

This clonotype has more than one count but fewer than ten. The chain combines TRBV11-2 with TRBJ2-7; D gene uncertain. Germline V lookup: CDR1 SGHAT, CDR2 FQNNGV. There are 13 residues in the CDR3. The V end lost 0 bases, the J end lost 4 bases, and 7 bases lay between the germline ends. CDR3 sequence: CASSLEVDYEQYF. The DNA of the CDR3 is TGTGCCAGCAGCTTAGAAGTTGATTACGAGCAGTACTTC.

In regard to this clonotype: A much larger clone is a single base away; this may be a read error. No conserved phenylalanine or tryptophan is present at the end of the CDR3, so a read error is the likely explanation. The chain couples TRBV6-5 to TRBJ1-1, with 7 bases that match TRBD1. Germline-derived CDR1 and CDR2 are MNHEY and SVGAGI. J gave up 4 bases and V 2 bases, and 1 base lay outside the gene matches. The CDR3 contains 13 residues. CDR3 in DNA: TGTGCCAGCAGTTACACAGGGGTCACTGAAGCTTTCTCT. Residues: CASSYTGVTEAFS.

V gene TRBV6-4 combines with J gene TRBJ1-6; D gene ambiguous. V lost 3 bases to trimming and J lost 4 bases, with 10 bases between them. CDR1 and CDR2 from the germline V gene are MRHNA and SNTAGT. There are 15 residues in the CDR3. The CDR3 loop reads CASSELEIYNSPLHF. Here the CDR3 DNA reads TGTGCCAGCAGTGAGTTGGAGATTTATAATTCACCCCTCCACTTT.

The CDR3 nucleotides are TGCAGCGTTGAGGGGACAGTATCGGATGAAAAACTGTTTTTT. Amino acid sequence: CSVEGTVSDEKLFF. The chain links TRBV29-1 to TRBJ1-4; 7 bases align to TRBD1. CDR1 is SQVTM, CDR2 ANQGSEA, per germline. The CDR3 sequence is 14 residues long. The trim removed 3 bases at V and 6 bases at J, leaving 7 bases unmatched.

This clonotype was recorded at least ten times. The rearrangement joins TRBV6-1 to TRBJ1-5; D may be TRBD1 (6 bases). The CDR3 runs to 13 residues. V was trimmed by 7 bases and J by 6 bases, leaving 13 bases between them. CDR1 is MNHNS, CDR2 SASEGT, per germline. CDR3 nucleotide sequence: TGTGCCAGCAAAGGGGGGCCGGGTCAGCCCCAGCATTTT. It codes for CASKGGPGQPQHF.

This clonotype was seen a handful of times. The chain carries TRBV12-3 or TRBV12-4 and TRBJ1-2; D is perhaps TRBD1 (6 bases). This CDR3 region has 19 residues. Deletions cut 2 bases from V and 4 bases from J, with 26 bases between. CDR3 sequence (DNA): TGTGCCAGCAGTTTATCTCCCAGCGGGGGCTCGAAACACCGCTATGGCTACACCTTC. This encodes CASSLSPSGGSKHRYGYTF.

To note about this clonotype: A much larger clone differs from this one at a single base, so this may be a read error. The rearrangement links TRBV13 to TRBJ2-2, with D tentatively TRBD2 (6 bases). This CDR3 is built from 12 residues. Germline values: CDR1 PRHDT, CDR2 FYEKMQ (reference sequence). CDR3 in DNA: TGTGCCAGCAGCTCGCGAGTGGGGGGGCTGTTTTTT. This sequence encodes CASSSRVGGLFF.

The table lists this clonotype with a few counts. V gene TRBV7-2 combines with J gene TRBJ2-1; D remains unclear. CDR1 and CDR2 from the germline V gene are SGHTA and FQGNSA. V was cut by 4 bases and J by 6 bases, with 10 bases left in between. CDR3 size: 13 residues. The CDR3 coding sequence is TGTGCCAGCAGCTCCCTGGATAGCAATGAGCAGTTCTTC. It yields the protein CASSSLDSNEQFF.

The J gene is TRBJ1-2, the V gene TRBV7-9; no clear D. Trimming took off 4 bases at V and 4 bases at J, with 19 bases between the two ends. The CDR3 length is 16 residues. Germline CDR1 reads SEHNR; CDR2 reads FQNEAQ (reference sequence). The CDR3 region is CASSSEKFGDSYGYTF. The CDR3 DNA is TGTGCCAGCAGCTCCGAAAAGTTTGGGGATAGCTATGGCTACACCTTC.

The chain recombines TRBV25-1 with TRBJ2-3; possible D gene TRBD1, 6 bases. Deletions cut 3 bases from V and 2 bases from J, with 12 bases between. This CDR3 has 15 amino acids. Germline V CDR1 and CDR2: MGHDK, SYGVNS. The DNA for the CDR3 is TGTGCCAGCAGTGATTTAGGGGGAGCCACAGATACGCAGTATTTT. It is translated as CASSDLGGATDTQYF.